These T cell receptor beta chains were read from a single sample in a study of blood T cells in healthy people across ages. TCRdb reprocessed the 5' RACE reads via MiXCR and lists one record per CDR3 protein. Of around 1,900,000 distinct CDR3 sequences in the sample, about 39% were seen once. The sequenced material came from blood. All receptors come from a human donor in good health. CDR3s include the opening cysteine and the closing phenylalanine or tryptophan.

len	v_gene	j_gene	CDR3aa
13	TRBV20-1	TRBJ2-7	CSATSDRSYEQYF
14	TRBV6-6	TRBJ1-5	CASSYGDSGQPQHF
16	TRBV5-1	TRBJ1-1	CASSLRGAPRNTEAFF
13	TRBV18	TRBJ2-1	CASSPSRVNEQFF
17	TRBV11-1	TRBJ2-2	CASSLTSGGALTGELFF
15	TRBV7-2	TRBJ1-5	CASSDGQGGNQPQHF
13	TRBV9	TRBJ2-5	CASSGRGRGTQYF
14	TRBV29-1	TRBJ2-5	CSVEGRGGQETQYF
12	TRBV10-3	TRBJ1-3	CATWTGDNTIYF
14	TRBV11-3	TRBJ2-5	CASSLAVGQETQYF
16	TRBV9	TRBJ2-4	CASSVPRGAAKNIQYF
15	TRBV7-3	TRBJ2-1	CASSLRGGWYNEQFF
14	TRBV29-1	TRBJ2-7	CSVLGTGVSYEQYF
14	TRBV2	TRBJ2-5	CASSELSAFYELYF
15	TRBV5-1	TRBJ1-2	CASRPGGGIPYGYTF
14	TRBV5-1	TRBJ1-4	CASSLGVMNEKLFF
13	TRBV20-1	TRBJ2-1	CSAREGGGDEQFF